Each of the 19 T cell receptor beta chains below was sequenced from the same sample in a study of glioma-infiltrating T cells. Using RNA template, CDR3s of TCR alpha and beta were amplified with iRepertoire arm-PCR. TCRdb redid the calling of the multiplex PCR reads with MiXCR, one entry per CDR3 protein. The data contain 100,000 to 150,000 distinct CDR3 sequences, 20% to 25% of them singletons. Sequenced material: glioma tissue, nonneoplastic brain tissue, or PBMCs (not recorded which). Receptors originate from a human donor with low-grade glioma or glioblastoma, undergoing nonglioma brain surgery, or in good health (not recorded which).

As for this clonotype: A much larger clone differs by one base, so this may be a read error. V and J are TRBV7-2 and TRBJ2-1; 11 nucleotides line up with TRBD2. Germline loops: CDR1 SGHTA, CDR2 FQGNSA. Trimming at V came to 10 bases and at J to 0 bases, leaving 20 bases not matched to a gene. CDR3 size: 20 residues. The CDR3 loop is CAIPRGASGRFRSSYNEQFF. The DNA for the CDR3 is TGTGCCATTCCCCGGGGGGCTAGCGGGAGGTTCAGGAGCTCCTACAATGAGCAGTTCTTC. The full variable domain, in which reference TRBV7-2 and TRBJ2-1 provide the parts outside the CDR3, is GAGVSQSPSNKVTEKGKDVELRCDPISGHTALYWYRQSLGQGLEFLIYFQGNSAPDKSGLPSDRFSAERTGGSVSTLTIQRTQQEDSAVYLCAIPRGASGRFRSSYNEQFFGPGTRLTVL.

The table lists this clonotype with many counts. The genes are TRBV6-1 and TRBJ2-1; TRBD1 matches at 9 bases. Losses at the gene ends were 5 bases for V and 8 bases for J; bases not matched to a gene: 4. Germline CDR1 and CDR2: MNHNS and SASEGT. This CDR3 contains 13 residues. The CDR3 loop reads CASSITGGHEQFF. CDR3 nucleotide sequence: TGTGCCAGCAGTATTACAGGGGGCCATGAGCAGTTCTTC.

This clonotype was observed at least ten times. The chain joins TRBV18 to TRBJ2-7; tentatively, D is TRBD2 (6 bases). Trimming stripped 1 base from V and 5 bases from J, with 12 bases between. Germline loops: CDR1 KGHSH, CDR2 LQKENI. The CDR3 is made up of 14 amino acids. The CDR3 DNA sequence: TGTGCCAGCTCACCACGGCGGGAACCCAACGAGCAGTACTTC. It specifies CASSPRREPNEQYF.

The sample holds many counts of this clonotype. The rearrangement uses TRBV29-1 and TRBJ1-1, with D unresolved. In germline, CDR1 is SQVTM, CDR2 ANQGSEA. This CDR3 has 11 amino acids. Trimming left V 3 bases short and J 10 bases short, with 12 bases between. This CDR3 reads CSVDFGRRAFF. In nucleotides, the CDR3 is TGCAGCGTTGACTTTGGACGGCGAGCTTTCTTT.

A few counts support this clonotype. This rearrangement joins TRBV9 to TRBJ2-1; no clear D. Trimming removed 2 bases at V and 10 bases at J, with 10 bases between. The CDR3 length is 12 residues. The germline CDR1 and CDR2 sequences are SGDLS and YYNGEE. CDR3 DNA sequence: TGTGCCAGCAGCGTTCGCGTTGGGGAGCAGTTCTTC. Its protein product is CASSVRVGEQFF.

This clonotype showed up many times. J is TRBJ2-7 and V is TRBV6-1; D is undetermined. CDR1 and CDR2 (germline): MNHNS, SASEGT. This CDR3 is built from 14 residues. Trimming removed 5 bases from V and 3 bases from J, with 14 bases in between. The CDR3 DNA reads TGTGCCAGCAGTTCCCCTTTATCCCGCTACGAGCAGTACTTC. Translating it yields CASSSPLSRYEQYF.

Of note for this clonotype: A much bigger clone sits one base away, suggesting this may be a read error. The CDR3 DNA sequence: TGCGCCAGCAGACAAATGGTCCCTCCCTTCCTCAATCAGCCCCAGCATTTT. Translating gives CASRQMVPPFLNQPQHF. This chain connects TRBV4-1 to TRBJ1-5; no definite D call. Germline CDR1 and CDR2: MGHRA and YSYEKL. V was trimmed by 6 bases and J by 3 bases, leaving 21 bases between them. CDR3 size: 17 residues.

This clonotype has a count of ten or more. V and J are TRBV6-1 and TRBJ2-7, with a tentative D call TRBD2 (7 bases). The V gene lost 10 bases and the J gene lost 2 bases, with 15 bases spanning the gap. The V gene's germline CDR1 is MNHNS and CDR2 SASEGT. The CDR3 spans 13 residues. The CDR3 sequence is CATSGGHTYEQYF. Here the CDR3 DNA reads TGTGCCACATCCGGGGGGCATACCTACGAGCAGTACTTC.

A remark on this clonotype: Being one base from a much bigger clone, this may be a read error. The gene calls are TRBV5-1 and TRBJ2-3, with TRBD2 matching 14 bases. The germline V gene encodes CDR1 SGHRS and CDR2 YFSETQ. The trim removed 7 bases at V and 4 bases at J, leaving 14 bases unmatched. This CDR3 is 18 amino acids long. DNA for the CDR3: TGCGCCAGCGGCATAGGACTAGCGGGAGGTGGGTCCGCAGATACGCAGTATTTT. It codes for CASGIGLAGGGSADTQYF.

This clonotype was counted at least ten times. The CDR3 is CSARGTSGYEQYF. CDR3 in DNA: TGCAGTGCTAGAGGGACTAGCGGCTACGAGCAGTACTTC. The J gene is TRBJ2-7, the V gene TRBV20-1; 10 nucleotides line up with TRBD2. V dropped 1 base and J dropped 3; count of bases not matched to a gene: 0. CDR1 and CDR2 from the germline V gene are DFQATT and SNEGSKA (reference sequence). The CDR3 is made up of 13 amino acids.

Concerning this clonotype: Just one base apart from a much larger clone, this may be a read error. V gene TRBV10-3 combines with J gene TRBJ2-7, with 9 bases aligning to TRBD2. V lost 6 bases to trimming and J lost 7 bases; unmatched junction nucleotides: 10. Per germline, CDR1 ENHRY and CDR2 SYGVKD. This CDR3 contains 14 residues. CDR3 sequence: CAISGAGGTGEQYF. CDR3 nucleotide sequence: TGTGCCATCAGCGGAGCGGGAGGAACGGGAGAGCAGTACTTC.

This clonotype was observed many times. This sequence joins TRBV28 and TRBJ2-1, with no clear D. V was cut by 5 bases and J by 2 bases, with 16 bases left in between. The CDR3 length is 16 residues. Germline CDR1 reads MDHEN; CDR2 reads SYDVKM. CDR3 nucleotides: TGTGCCAGCAGTACATCTAGAAGTGAAACCTACAATGAGCAGTTCTTC. This encodes CASSTSRSETYNEQFF.

This clonotype was recorded many times. V is TRBV7-9 and J is TRBJ1-1; D is unclear. Germline V gene lookup returns CDR1 SEHNR and CDR2 FQNEAQ (reference sequence). The CDR3 spans 13 residues. The V and J ends lost 1 base and 1 base respectively, with 4 bases between them. In DNA form, the CDR3 reads TGTGCCAGCAGCTTAGTAGGGAACACTGAAGCTTTCTTT. Protein sequence: CASSLVGNTEAFF.

This clonotype came up once. This may come from a read error, since a much larger clone is one base off. The chain links TRBV12-3 or TRBV12-4 to TRBJ1-1; TRBD1 matches at 7 bases. The CDR3 is 14 residues long. After removal of 5 bases from V and 3 bases from J, the junction contained 6 bases not matched to a gene. The CDR3 DNA sequence: TGTGCCAGCAGTATCGGGACAGCCCACACTGAAGCTTTCTTT. It yields the protein CASSIGTAHTEAFF.

This clonotype was observed many times. DNA of the CDR3: TGTGCCATCTGGGCGGGAGCTGGAGATACGCAGTATTTT. It specifies CAIWAGAGDTQYF. The rearrangement uses TRBV10-3 and TRBJ2-3; TRBD2 agrees at 7 bases. V shed 8 bases and J 5 bases; nucleotides not matched to a gene: 7. The germline gives CDR1 ENHRY, CDR2 SYGVKD. The CDR3 is 13 amino acids.

The chain employs TRBV29-1 and TRBJ2-7, with 10 bases lining up with TRBD2. Germline loops: CDR1 SQVTM, CDR2 ANQGSEA. This CDR3 is built from 14 residues. Losses at the gene ends were 8 bases for V and 4 bases for J; bases not matched to a gene: 11. The CDR3 sequence: CSFLAGGREYEQYF. Written as DNA, the CDR3 is TGCAGCTTCTTAGCGGGAGGTAGGGAGTACGAGCAGTACTTC.

A few counts support this clonotype. This chain connects TRBV5-1 to TRBJ2-3; D gene uncertain. The V and J ends lost 1 base and 2 bases respectively, with 11 bases between them. Germline V gives CDR1 SGHRS, CDR2 YFSETQ. The CDR3 runs 15 residues. CDR3 sequence: CASSLNWRPTDTQYF. Here the CDR3 DNA reads TGCGCCAGCAGCTTGAATTGGCGTCCCACAGATACGCAGTATTTT.

The V and J genes are TRBV29-1 and TRBJ1-1; no clear D. This CDR3 spans 11 amino acids. CDR1 is SQVTM and CDR2 is ANQGSEA in the germline V gene. Trimming pared 3 bases from V and 5 bases from J, leaving 7 bases between. The CDR3 sequence: CSVDRDTEAFF. DNA for the CDR3: TGCAGCGTTGATCGCGATACTGAAGCTTTCTTT.

The chain combines TRBV29-1 with TRBJ1-2; maybe TRBD1 (5 bases). CDR1 and CDR2 (germline): SQVTM, ANQGSEA. The V and J ends lost 1 base and 4 bases respectively, with 16 bases between them. The CDR3 spans 15 residues. The CDR3 sequence: CSVEGPIRDPYGYTF. CDR3 DNA sequence: TGCAGCGTTGAAGGGCCCATCAGGGACCCCTATGGCTACACCTTC.